The 13 T cell receptor beta chains below were found in one sample sequenced in a study of blood T cell repertoires in COVID-19. Sequencing was performed with immunoSEQ multiplex PCR; in TCRdb, only in-frame clones are kept and a portion is missing. The sample lists approximately 180,000 clones, 70% to 85% occurring once. The specimen sequenced was PBMCs or T cells enriched from blood (not recorded which). Receptor source: a man in his fifties or sixties who had recovered from COVID-19.

This clone has just one count. CDR3 sequence reads: CASSRQGNGYTF. The CDR3 coding sequence is TGTGCCAGCAGTAGACAGGGGAATGGCTACACCTTC. The chain joins TRBV2 to TRBJ1-2; 8 nucleotides align to TRBD1. V trimming: 5 bases; J trimming: 6 bases; junction bases outside the gene matches: 2. CDR3 size: 12 residues. The germline V gene encodes CDR1 SNHLY and CDR2 FYNNEI.

The chain uses TRBV3-1 (or the pseudogene TRBV3-2) and TRBJ1-2; TRBD1 matches at 8 bases. With V trimmed by 3 bases and J by 4 bases, 7 bases remained unmatched. This CDR3 is 15 amino acids long. Germline V gene sequence: CDR1 LGHDT, CDR2 YNNKEL (reference sequence). CDR3 protein: CASSHKDRVGYGYTF. The CDR3 DNA sequence: TGTGCCAGCAGCCATAAGGACAGGGTTGGCTATGGCTACACCTTC.

The rearrangement joins TRBV5-1 to TRBJ1-1; a weak D match, TRBD1 (6 bases). The CDR3 spans 15 residues. Germline CDR1 SGHRS, CDR2 YFSETQ. With 0 bases removed from V and 1 base from J, the gap between germline ends came to 10 bases. The CDR3 sequence is CASSLGQVGNTEAFF. CDR3 in DNA: TGCGCCAGCAGCTTGGGACAGGTGGGGAACACTGAAGCTTTCTTT.

J is TRBJ1-1 and V is TRBV10-2; perhaps TRBD1 as D (6 bases). The V gene lost 1 base and the J gene lost 0 bases, with 9 bases spanning the gap. This CDR3 has 15 amino acids. Germline lookup yields CDR1 WSHSY and CDR2 SAAADI. CDR3: CASSEWGRMNTEAFF. DNA of the CDR3: TGCGCCAGCAGTGAGTGGGGGCGCATGAACACTGAAGCTTTCTTT.

V gene TRBV7-3 combines with J gene TRBJ2-3; D is perhaps TRBD2 (5 bases). Germline V lookup: CDR1 SGHTA, CDR2 FQGTGA. CDR3 length equals 15 residues. V was pared by 3 bases and J by 4 bases, with 14 bases between. The CDR3 region has the DNA TGTGCCAGCAGCTTGAATTCACTAGGGTCAGATACGCAGTATTTT. Its translation: CASSLNSLGSDTQYF.

The DNA of the CDR3 is TGTGCCAGCAGTTCTCGGACAGGGGGCGCCTACGCTGAAGCTTTCTTT. Translated: CASSSRTGGAYAEAFF. This chain joins TRBV6-5 and TRBJ1-1, with 11 positions matching TRBD1. V gave up 4 bases and J gave up 6 bases; unmatched junction bases: 10. Germline CDR1 MNHEY, CDR2 SVGAGI. CDR3 length: 16 amino acids.

V is TRBV18 and J is TRBJ1-3; tentatively, D is TRBD1 (6 bases). CDR3 length: 15 amino acids. CDR1 KGHSH and CDR2 LQKENI come from the germline V gene. With 3 bases removed from V and 2 bases from J, the gap between germline ends came to 11 bases. For the CDR3, the DNA is TGTGCCAGCTCACCGGCAGGGGTGGCTGGAAACACCATATATTTT. Protein sequence: CASSPAGVAGNTIYF.

The genes are TRBV29-1 and TRBJ2-3; weak D call: TRBD2 (5 bases). CDR3 length: 15 residues. V lost 0 bases and J lost 6, with 16 bases in between. Germline lookup yields CDR1 SQVTM and CDR2 ANQGSEA. The chain's CDR3 is CSVEDRAVTRDTQYF. CDR3 nucleotides: TGCAGCGTTGAAGATCGGGCAGTTACTAGGGATACGCAGTATTTT.

This clone was seen once. This rearrangement joins TRBV2 to TRBJ1-2, with a weak D call TRBD1 (6 bases). The germline V gene encodes CDR1 SNHLY and CDR2 FYNNEI. Trimming shortened V by 5 bases and J by 4 bases, and 17 bases separated the two germline ends. The CDR3 contains 15 residues. CDR3 in DNA: TGTGCCAGCAGTCTATTCGGACAGTTTGGCTATGGCTACACCTTC. Translated: CASSLFGQFGYGYTF.

This rearrangement joins TRBV2 to TRBJ1-3; a possible D gene is TRBD1 (6 bases). The CDR3 is 15 residues long. Trimming took off 7 bases at V and 0 bases at J, with 13 bases between the two ends. The germline gives CDR1 SNHLY, CDR2 FYNNEI. The CDR3 sequence is CASTPDRASGNTIYF. The CDR3 coding sequence is TGTGCCAGCACCCCGGACAGAGCCTCTGGAAACACCATATATTTT.

This chain uses TRBV2 with TRBJ1-4; maybe TRBD1 (5 bases). Germline loops: CDR1 SNHLY, CDR2 FYNNEI. Trimming stripped 7 bases from V and 3 bases from J, with 12 bases between. The CDR3 totals 14 residues. CDR3 DNA: TGTGCCAGCAAAGATGACAGATCTAATGAAAAACTGTTTTTT. This gives the protein CASKDDRSNEKLFF.

The V call is TRBV29-1, the J call TRBJ1-1; D is ambiguous. This CDR3 has 11 amino acids. Trimming removed 6 bases at V and 6 bases at J, with 11 bases between. Germline-derived CDR1 and CDR2 are SQVTM and ANQGSEA. CDR3 DNA: TGCAGCGTCACCCGCGGGGCTGAAGCTTTCTTT. It specifies CSVTRGAEAFF.

This clone was seen a few times. V and J are TRBV19 and TRBJ2-5, with D tentatively TRBD1 (5 bases). This CDR3 comprises 15 residues. Trimming left V 1 base short and J 1 base short, with 10 bases between. Germline V gene lookup returns CDR1 LNHDA and CDR2 SQIVND (reference sequence). The CDR3 loop reads CASSIGGAAQETQYF. The CDR3 DNA reads TGTGCCAGTAGTATAGGTGGGGCGGCCCAAGAGACCCAGTACTTC.